This TCR beta chain derives from a study of beta chain features in type 1 diabetes. Study as a whole: Comparable age, gender and cell yields were observed in patients relative to healthy donors. Findings of the study overall: The study found moderately but significantly shorter TCRB CDR3s in all four CD4+ subsets of Type 1 diabetes patients.

This clone was found a few times. Antigen: not known. Without exception, sorted populations had purity beyond 95%. Trimming took off 2 bases at V and 4 bases at J, with 11 bases between the two ends. CDR3 length: 14 residues. Germline V gene data show CDR1 as MDHEN and CDR2 as SYDVKM. The investigators reverse transcribed all of the isolated RNA, so they sequenced expressed TCRB transcripts. The average read count of naive, central memory and regulatory T cell samples was approximately 3.5 million. The repertoire was sequenced with immunoSEQ multiplex PCR; TCRdb's copy has only in-frame clones and lacks some. Of approximately 260,000 clones in the sample, roughly a quarter were seen once.

The source material was naive CD4+ T cells from blood. The sequence was collected from a woman aged 25 to 45 with type 1 diabetes. The chain has TRBV28 and TRBJ1-2; a weak D match, TRBD1 (5 bases). CDR3 in amino acids: CASSLVQGTYGYTF. The CDR3, as DNA: TGTGCCAGCAGTTTAGTTCAGGGTACCTATGGCTACACCTTC.